This T cell receptor beta chain was found in a study of blood T cell repertoires in COVID-19. Study in general: Sites in the United States, Italy and Spain provided acute and convalescent COVID-19 samples. Nucleic acid was either cDNA or gDNA, and it came from T cells, B-cell-depleted T cells, or PBMCs.

Here immunoSEQ multiplex PCR was the method, and the copy in TCRdb shows in-frame clones only, minus some. The table records about 160,000 clones, 65% to 85% of them present only once. Participants' reported clinical history set cohort assignment. Two consecutive negative NP/OP PCR tests, clearance, or resolved symptoms defined Cohort 3 recovery. Germline V gene data show CDR1 as MNHEY and CDR2 as SVGAGI. CDR3 length equals 16 residues. V gave up 0 bases and J gave up 4 bases, with 12 bases separating them. Material: PBMCs or T cells enriched from blood (not recorded which). The clonotype was recovered from a man between 35 and 55 years old who had recovered from COVID-19. The chain is built from TRBV6-5 and TRBJ2-2, with TRBD1 as a possible D gene (6 bases). CDR3 loop: CASSYSAGAATGELFF. The CDR3, as DNA: TGTGCCAGCAGTTACTCGGCAGGGGCGGCCACCGGGGAGCTGTTTTTT.